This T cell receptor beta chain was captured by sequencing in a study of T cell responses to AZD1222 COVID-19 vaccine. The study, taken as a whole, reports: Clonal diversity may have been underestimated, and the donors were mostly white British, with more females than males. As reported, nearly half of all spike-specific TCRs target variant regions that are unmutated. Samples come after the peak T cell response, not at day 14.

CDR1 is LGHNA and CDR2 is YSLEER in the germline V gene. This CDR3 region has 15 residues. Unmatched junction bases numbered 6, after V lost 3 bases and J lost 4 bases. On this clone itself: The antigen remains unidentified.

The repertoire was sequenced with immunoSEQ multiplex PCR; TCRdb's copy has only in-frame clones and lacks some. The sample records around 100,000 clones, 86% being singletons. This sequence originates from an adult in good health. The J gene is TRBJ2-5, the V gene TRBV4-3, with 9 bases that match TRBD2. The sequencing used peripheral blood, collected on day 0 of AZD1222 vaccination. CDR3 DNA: TGCGCCAGCAGCCAGATAGCGGGAGCCGGAGAGACCCAGTACTTC. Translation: CASSQIAGAGETQYF.